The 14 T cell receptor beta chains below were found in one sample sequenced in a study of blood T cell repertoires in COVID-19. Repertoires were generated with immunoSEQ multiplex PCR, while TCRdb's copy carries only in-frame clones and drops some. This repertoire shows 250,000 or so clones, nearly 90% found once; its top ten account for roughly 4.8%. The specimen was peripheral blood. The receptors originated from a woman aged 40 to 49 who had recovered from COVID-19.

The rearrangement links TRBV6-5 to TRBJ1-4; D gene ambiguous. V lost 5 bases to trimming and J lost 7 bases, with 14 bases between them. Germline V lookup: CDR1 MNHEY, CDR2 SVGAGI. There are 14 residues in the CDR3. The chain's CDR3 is CASSPAPGGEKLFF. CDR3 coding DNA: TGTGCCAGCAGTCCCGCGCCCGGAGGTGAAAAACTGTTTTTT.

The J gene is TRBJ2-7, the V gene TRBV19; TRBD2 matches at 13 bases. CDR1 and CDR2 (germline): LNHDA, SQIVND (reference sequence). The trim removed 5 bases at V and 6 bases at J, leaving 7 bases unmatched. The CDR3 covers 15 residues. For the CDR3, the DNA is TGTGCCAGTAGTTTCGGACTAGCGGGAGTATCCGAGCAGTACGTC. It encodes CASSFGLAGVSEQYV.

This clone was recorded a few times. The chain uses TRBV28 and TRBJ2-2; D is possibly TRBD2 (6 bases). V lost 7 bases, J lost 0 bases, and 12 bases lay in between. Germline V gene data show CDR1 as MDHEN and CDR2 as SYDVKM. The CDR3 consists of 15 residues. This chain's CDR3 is CASMEGRTNTGELFF. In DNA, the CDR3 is TGTGCCAGCATGGAGGGGCGAACGAACACCGGGGAGCTGTTTTTT.

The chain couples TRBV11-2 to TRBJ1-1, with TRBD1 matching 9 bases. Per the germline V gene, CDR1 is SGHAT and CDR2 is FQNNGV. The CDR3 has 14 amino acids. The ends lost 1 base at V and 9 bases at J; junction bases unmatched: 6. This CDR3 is CASSLVGTGTQAFF. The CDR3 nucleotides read TGTGCCAGCAGCTTAGTCGGGACAGGGACTCAAGCTTTCTTT.

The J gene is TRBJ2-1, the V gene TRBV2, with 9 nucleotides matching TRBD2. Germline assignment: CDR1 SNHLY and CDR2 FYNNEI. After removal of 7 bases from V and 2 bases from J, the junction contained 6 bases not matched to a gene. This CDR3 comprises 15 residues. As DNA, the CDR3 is TGTGCCAGCAAATTATCTAGCGGGACCTACAATGAGCAGTTCTTC. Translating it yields CASKLSSGTYNEQFF. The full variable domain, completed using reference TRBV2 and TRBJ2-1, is EPEVTQTPSHQVTQMGQEVILRCVPISNHLYFYWYRQILGQKVEFLVSFYNNEISEKSEIFDDQFSVERPDGSNFTLKIRSTKLEDSAMYFCASKLSSGTYNEQFFGPGTRLTVL.

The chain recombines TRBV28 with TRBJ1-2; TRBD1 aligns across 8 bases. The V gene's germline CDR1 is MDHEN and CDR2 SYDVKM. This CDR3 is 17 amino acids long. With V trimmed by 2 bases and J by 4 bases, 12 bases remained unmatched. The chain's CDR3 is CASSLPDRVLASYGYTF. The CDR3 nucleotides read TGTGCCAGCAGTTTACCGGACAGGGTTCTGGCAAGCTATGGCTACACCTTC.

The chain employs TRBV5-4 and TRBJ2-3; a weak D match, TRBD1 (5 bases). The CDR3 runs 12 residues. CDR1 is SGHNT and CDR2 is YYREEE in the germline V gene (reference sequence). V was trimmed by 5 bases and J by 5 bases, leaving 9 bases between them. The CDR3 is CASSIDRDTQYF. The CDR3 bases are TGTGCCAGCAGTATAGACAGAGATACGCAGTATTTT.

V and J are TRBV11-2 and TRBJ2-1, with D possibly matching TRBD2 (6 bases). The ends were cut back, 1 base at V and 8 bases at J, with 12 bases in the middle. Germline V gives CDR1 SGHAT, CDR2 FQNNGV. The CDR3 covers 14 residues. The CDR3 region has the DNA TGTGCCAGCAGCTTAGTCGGGGGACGGGATGAGCAGTTCTTC. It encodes CASSLVGGRDEQFF.

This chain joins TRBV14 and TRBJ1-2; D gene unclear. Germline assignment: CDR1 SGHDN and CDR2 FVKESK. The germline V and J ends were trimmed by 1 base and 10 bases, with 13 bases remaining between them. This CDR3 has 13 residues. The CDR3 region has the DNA TGTGCCAGCAGCCAAGTTTTACTCGAGGACTACACCTTC. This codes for CASSQVLLEDYTF. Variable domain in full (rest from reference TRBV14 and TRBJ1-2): EAGVTQFPSHSVIEKGQTVTLRCDPISGHDNLYWYRRVMGKEIKFLLHFVKESKQDESGMPNNRFLAERTGGTYSTLKVQPAELEDSGVYFCASSQVLLEDYTFGSGTRLTVV.

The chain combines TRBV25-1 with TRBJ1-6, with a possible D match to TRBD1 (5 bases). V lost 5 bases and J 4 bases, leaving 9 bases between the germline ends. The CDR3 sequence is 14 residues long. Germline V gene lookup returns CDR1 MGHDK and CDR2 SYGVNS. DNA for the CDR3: TGTGCCAGCAGTTCGCAGGGTTATAATTCACCCCTCCACTTT. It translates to CASSSQGYNSPLHF.

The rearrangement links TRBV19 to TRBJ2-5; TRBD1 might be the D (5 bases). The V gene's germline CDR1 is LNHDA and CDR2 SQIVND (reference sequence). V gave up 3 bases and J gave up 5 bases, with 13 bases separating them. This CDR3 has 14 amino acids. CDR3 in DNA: TGTGCCAGTAGTATTTTCCAGGGTCGGGAGACCCAGTACTTC. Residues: CASSIFQGRETQYF. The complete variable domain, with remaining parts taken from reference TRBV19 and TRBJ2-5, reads DGGITQSPKYLFRKEGQNVTLSCEQNLNHDAMYWYRQDPGQGLRLIYYSQIVNDFQKGDIAEGYSVSREKKESFPLTVTSAQKNPTAFYLCASSIFQGRETQYFGPGTRLLVL.

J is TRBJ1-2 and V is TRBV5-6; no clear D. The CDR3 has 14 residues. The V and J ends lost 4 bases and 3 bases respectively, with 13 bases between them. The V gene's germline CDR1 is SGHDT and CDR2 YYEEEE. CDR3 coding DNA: TGTGCCAGCAGCCGGGCGGGTAAGGACTATGGCTACACCTTC. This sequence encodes CASSRAGKDYGYTF.

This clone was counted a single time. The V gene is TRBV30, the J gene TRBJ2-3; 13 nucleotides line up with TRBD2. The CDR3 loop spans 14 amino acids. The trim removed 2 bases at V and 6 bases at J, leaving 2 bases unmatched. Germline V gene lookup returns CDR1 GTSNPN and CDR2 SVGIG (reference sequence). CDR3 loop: CAWSLLAGGDTQYF. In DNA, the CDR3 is TGTGCCTGGAGTTTACTAGCGGGGGGGGATACGCAGTATTTT.

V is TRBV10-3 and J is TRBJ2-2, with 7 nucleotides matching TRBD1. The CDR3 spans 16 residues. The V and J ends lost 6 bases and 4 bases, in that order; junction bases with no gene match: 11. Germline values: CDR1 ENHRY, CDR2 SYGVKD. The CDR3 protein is CAIRPRQGKGTGELFF. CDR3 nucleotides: TGTGCCATCAGACCGAGACAGGGTAAAGGCACCGGGGAGCTGTTTTTT.